The present entry profiles one T cell receptor beta chain with its context. The sample comes from a study of blood T cell repertoires in COVID-19. On the study more broadly: PBMCs, B-cell-depleted T cells, or T cells were the source of the cDNA or gDNA that made up the material.

The repertoire was sequenced with immunoSEQ multiplex PCR; TCRdb's copy has only in-frame clones and lacks some. Of around 30,000 clones in the sample, roughly four fifths were seen once. The sample was peripheral blood. This TCR came from a human donor in a cohort sampled during active COVID-19.

The CDR3 nucleotides read TGTGCCAGCAGTTTATCGACAGGAGTTAGGGGCTACACCTTC. This codes for CASSLSTGVRGYTF. The V gene is TRBV27, the J gene TRBJ1-2, with D perhaps matching TRBD1 (6 bases). CDR1 MNHEY and CDR2 SMNVEV come from the germline V gene (reference sequence). This CDR3 has 14 residues. Trimming cost V 0 bases and J 8 bases, with 13 bases left between them.